This TCR beta chain was recorded in a study of blood T cell repertoires in COVID-19. Across the study: Collection of acute and convalescent COVID-19 samples took place in the United States, Italy and Spain.

Per the authors' pipeline: Reference gene primer amplification gave estimated nucleated cell counts. Measured with immunoSEQ multiplex PCR; TCRdb has only the in-frame clones, and not every one. That table furnishes V, J and clone size, whereas the DNA furnished D and trimming. The profile shows some 240,000 clones, roughly 88% of them singletons. Losses at the gene ends were 3 bases for V and 6 bases for J; bases not matched to a gene: 3. This CDR3 region has 14 residues. CDR1 GTSNPN and CDR2 SVGIG come from the germline V gene (reference sequence). The sequencing input was peripheral blood. The receptor's source is a woman aged 70-85 years with COVID-19, enrolled during active disease. This chain uses TRBV30 with TRBJ2-2; 11 bases fit TRBD2. CDR3 in DNA: TGTGCCTGGAGAACTAGCGGGAGTCCCGGGGAGCTGTTTTTT. Residues: CAWRTSGSPGELFF.